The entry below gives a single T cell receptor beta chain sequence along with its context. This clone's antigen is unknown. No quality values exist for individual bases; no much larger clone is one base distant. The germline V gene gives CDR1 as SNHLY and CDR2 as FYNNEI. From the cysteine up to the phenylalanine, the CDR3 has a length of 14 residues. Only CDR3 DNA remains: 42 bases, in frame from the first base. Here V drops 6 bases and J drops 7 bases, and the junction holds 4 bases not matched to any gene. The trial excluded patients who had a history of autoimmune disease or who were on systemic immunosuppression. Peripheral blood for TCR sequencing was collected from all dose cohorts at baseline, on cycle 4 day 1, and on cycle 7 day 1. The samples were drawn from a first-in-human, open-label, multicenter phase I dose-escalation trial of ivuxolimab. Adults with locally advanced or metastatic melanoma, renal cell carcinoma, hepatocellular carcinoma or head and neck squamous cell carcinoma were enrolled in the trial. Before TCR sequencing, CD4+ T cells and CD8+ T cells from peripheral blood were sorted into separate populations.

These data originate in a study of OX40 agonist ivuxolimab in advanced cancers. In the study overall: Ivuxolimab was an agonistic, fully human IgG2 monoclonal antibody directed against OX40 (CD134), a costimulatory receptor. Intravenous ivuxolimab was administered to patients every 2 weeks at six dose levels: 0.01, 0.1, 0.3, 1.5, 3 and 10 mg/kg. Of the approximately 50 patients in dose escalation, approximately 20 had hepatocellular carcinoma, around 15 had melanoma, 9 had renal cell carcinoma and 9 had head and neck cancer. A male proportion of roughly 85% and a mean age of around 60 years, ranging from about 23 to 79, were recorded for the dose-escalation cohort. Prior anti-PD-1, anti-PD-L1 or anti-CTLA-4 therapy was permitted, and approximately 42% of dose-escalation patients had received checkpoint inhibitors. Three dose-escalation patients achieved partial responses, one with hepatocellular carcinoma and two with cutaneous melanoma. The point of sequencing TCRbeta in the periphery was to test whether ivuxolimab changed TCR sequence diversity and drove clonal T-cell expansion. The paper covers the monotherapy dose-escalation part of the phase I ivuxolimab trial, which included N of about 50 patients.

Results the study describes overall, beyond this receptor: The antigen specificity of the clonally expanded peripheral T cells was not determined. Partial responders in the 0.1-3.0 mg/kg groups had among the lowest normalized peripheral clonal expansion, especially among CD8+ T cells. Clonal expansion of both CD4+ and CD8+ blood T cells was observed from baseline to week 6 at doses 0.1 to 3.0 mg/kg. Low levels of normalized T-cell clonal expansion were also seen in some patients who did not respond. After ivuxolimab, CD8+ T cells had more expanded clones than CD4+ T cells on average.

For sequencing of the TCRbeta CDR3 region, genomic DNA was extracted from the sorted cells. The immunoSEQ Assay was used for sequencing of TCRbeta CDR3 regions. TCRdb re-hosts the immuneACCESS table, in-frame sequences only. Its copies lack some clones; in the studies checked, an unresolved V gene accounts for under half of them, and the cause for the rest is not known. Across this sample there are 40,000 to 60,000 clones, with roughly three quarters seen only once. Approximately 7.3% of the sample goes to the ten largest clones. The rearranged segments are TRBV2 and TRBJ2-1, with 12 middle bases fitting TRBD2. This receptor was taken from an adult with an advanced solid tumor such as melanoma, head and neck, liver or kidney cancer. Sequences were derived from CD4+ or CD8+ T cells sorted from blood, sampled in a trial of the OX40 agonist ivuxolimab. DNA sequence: TGTGCCAGCAGCGGACTAGCGGGATGGAATGAGCAGTTCTTC. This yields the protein CASSGLAGWNEQFF.